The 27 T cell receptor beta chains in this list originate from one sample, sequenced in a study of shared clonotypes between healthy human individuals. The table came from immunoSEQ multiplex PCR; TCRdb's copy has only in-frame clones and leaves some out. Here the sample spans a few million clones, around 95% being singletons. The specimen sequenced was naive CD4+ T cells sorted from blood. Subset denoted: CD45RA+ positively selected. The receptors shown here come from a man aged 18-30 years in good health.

CDR3 protein: CASSPPSQAEAFF. As DNA, the CDR3 is TGTGCCAGCTCACCACCTTCGCAGGCTGAAGCTTTCTTT. V gene TRBV18 combines with J gene TRBJ1-1; D remains ambiguous. V gave up 0 bases and J gave up 6 bases, with 8 bases separating them. This CDR3 spans 13 amino acids. Germline V gives CDR1 KGHSH, CDR2 LQKENI.

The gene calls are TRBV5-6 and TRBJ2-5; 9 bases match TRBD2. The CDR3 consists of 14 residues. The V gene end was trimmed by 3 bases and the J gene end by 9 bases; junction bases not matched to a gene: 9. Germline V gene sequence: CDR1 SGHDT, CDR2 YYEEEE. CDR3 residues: CASSSPGLARPQYF. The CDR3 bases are TGTGCCAGCAGCTCCCCGGGACTAGCCCGGCCCCAGTACTTC.

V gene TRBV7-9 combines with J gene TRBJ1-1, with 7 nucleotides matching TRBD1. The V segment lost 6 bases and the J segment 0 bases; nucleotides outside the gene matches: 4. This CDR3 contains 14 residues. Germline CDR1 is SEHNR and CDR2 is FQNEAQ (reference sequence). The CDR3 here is CASSHDRVNTEAFF. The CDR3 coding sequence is TGTGCCAGCAGTCACGACAGGGTGAACACTGAAGCTTTCTTT.

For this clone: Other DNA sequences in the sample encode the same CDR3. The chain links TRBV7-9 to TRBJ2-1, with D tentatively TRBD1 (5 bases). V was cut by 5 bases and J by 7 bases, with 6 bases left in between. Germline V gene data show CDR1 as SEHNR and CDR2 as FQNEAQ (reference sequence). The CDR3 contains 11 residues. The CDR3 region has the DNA TGTGCCAGCAGCCCAGGGAATGAGCAGTTCTTC. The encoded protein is CASSPGNEQFF.

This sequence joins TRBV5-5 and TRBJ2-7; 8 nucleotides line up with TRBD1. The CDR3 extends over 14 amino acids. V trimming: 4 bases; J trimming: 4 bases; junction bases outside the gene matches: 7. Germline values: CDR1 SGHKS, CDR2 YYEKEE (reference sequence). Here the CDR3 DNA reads TGTGCCAGCAGCGCGCCGGGACAGGCTTACGAGCAGTACTTC. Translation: CASSAPGQAYEQYF.

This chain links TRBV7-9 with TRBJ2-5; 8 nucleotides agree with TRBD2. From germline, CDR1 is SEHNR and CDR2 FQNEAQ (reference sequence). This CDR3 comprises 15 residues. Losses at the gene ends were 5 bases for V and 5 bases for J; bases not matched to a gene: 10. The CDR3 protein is CASSAGRGNGETQYF. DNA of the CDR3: TGTGCCAGCAGCGCCGGGAGGGGGAATGGGGAGACCCAGTACTTC.

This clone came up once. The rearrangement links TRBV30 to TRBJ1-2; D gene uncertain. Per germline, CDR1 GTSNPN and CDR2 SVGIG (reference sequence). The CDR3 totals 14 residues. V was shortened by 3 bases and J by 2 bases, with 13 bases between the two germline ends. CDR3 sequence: CAWRWAGLNYGYTF. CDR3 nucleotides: TGTGCCTGGAGATGGGCAGGTCTAAACTATGGCTACACCTTC. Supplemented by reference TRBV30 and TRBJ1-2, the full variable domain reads SQTIHQWPATLVQPVGSPLSLECTVEGTSNPNLYWYRQAAGRGLQLLFYSVGIGQISSEVPQNLSASRPQDRQFILSSKKLLLSDSGFYLCAWRWAGLNYGYTFGSGTRLTVV.

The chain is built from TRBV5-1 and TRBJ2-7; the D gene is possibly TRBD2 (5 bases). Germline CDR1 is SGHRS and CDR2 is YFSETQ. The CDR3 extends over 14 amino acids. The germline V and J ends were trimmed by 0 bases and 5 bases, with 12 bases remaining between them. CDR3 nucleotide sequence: TGCGCCAGCAGCTTGGGTCTAGCTCGCGACGAGCAGTACTTC. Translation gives CASSLGLARDEQYF.

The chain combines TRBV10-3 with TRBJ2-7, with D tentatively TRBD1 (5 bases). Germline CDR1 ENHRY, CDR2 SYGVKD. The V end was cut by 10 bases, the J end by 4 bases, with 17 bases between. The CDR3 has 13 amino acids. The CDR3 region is CATAIRDLYEQYF. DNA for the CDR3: TGTGCCACCGCCATCAGGGATTTATACGAGCAGTACTTC.

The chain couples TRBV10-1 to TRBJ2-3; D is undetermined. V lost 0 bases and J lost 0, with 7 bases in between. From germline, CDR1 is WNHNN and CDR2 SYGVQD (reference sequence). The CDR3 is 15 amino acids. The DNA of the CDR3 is TGCGCCAGCAGTGAGTCGATGGCTAGCACAGATACGCAGTATTTT. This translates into CASSESMASTDTQYF.

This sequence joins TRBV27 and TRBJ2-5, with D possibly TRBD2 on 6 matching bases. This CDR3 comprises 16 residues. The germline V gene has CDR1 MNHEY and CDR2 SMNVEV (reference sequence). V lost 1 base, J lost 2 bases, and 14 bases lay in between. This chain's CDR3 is CASSLFYPGRQETQYF. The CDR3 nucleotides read TGTGCCAGCAGTTTATTTTACCCCGGGAGACAAGAGACCCAGTACTTC.

This CDR3 reads CASSESGREETQYF. The CDR3 coding sequence is TGTGCCAGCAGTGAATCCGGTAGGGAAGAGACCCAGTACTTC. V gene TRBV25-1 combines with J gene TRBJ2-5; D remains ambiguous. The germline V gene encodes CDR1 MGHDK and CDR2 SYGVNS. The CDR3 length is 14 residues. Trimming removed 1 base from V and 3 bases from J, with 9 bases in between.

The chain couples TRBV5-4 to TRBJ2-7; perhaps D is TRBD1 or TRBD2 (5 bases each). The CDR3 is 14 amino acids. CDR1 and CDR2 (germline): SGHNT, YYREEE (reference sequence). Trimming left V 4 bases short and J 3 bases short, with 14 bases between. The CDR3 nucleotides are TGTGCCAGCAGCCCGGACGGGGCCAGCTACGAGCAGTACTTC. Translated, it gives CASSPDGASYEQYF.

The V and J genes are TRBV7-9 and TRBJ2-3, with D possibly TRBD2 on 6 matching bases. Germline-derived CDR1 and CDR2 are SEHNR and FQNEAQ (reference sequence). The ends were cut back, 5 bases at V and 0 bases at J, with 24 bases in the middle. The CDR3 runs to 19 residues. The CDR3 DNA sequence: TGTGCCAGCAGCCCATTTAGGATCCAGCGGGCGTTTAGCACAGATACGCAGTATTTT. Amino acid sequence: CASSPFRIQRAFSTDTQYF.

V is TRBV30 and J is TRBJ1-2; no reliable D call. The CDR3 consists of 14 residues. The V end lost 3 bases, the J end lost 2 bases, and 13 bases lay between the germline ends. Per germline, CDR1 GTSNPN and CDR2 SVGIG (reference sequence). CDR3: CAWSSGNPNYGYTF. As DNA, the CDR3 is TGTGCCTGGAGCTCGGGGAACCCAAACTATGGCTACACCTTC. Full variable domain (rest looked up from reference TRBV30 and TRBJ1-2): SQTIHQWPATLVQPVGSPLSLECTVEGTSNPNLYWYRQAAGRGLQLLFYSVGIGQISSEVPQNLSASRPQDRQFILSSKKLLLSDSGFYLCAWSSGNPNYGYTFGSGTRLTVV.

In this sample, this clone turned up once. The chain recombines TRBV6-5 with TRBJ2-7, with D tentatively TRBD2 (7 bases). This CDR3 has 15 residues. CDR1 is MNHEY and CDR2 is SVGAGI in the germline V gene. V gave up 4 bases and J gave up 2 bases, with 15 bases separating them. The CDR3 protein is CASSSLGAGAYEQYF. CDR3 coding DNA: TGTGCCAGCAGTTCGCTGGGGGCGGGGGCCTACGAGCAGTACTTC.

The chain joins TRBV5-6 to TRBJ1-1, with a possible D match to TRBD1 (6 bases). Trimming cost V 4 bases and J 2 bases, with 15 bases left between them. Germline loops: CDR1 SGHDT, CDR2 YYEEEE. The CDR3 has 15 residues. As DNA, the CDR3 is TGTGCCAGCAGCCCTCTAAACAGGGCTAACACTGAAGCTTTCTTT. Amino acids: CASSPLNRANTEAFF.

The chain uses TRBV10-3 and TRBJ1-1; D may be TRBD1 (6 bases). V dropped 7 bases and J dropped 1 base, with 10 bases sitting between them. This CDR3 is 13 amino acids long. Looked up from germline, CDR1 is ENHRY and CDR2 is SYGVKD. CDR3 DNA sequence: TGTGCCATCACTCCGACAGGGAACACTGAAGCTTTCTTT. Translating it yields CAITPTGNTEAFF.

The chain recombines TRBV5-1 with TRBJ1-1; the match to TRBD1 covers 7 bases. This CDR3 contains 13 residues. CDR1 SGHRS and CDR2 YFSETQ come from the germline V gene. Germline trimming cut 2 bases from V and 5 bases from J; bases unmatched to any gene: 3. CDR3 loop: CASSLGTETEAFF. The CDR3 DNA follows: TGCGCCAGCAGCTTAGGGACAGAAACTGAAGCTTTCTTT.

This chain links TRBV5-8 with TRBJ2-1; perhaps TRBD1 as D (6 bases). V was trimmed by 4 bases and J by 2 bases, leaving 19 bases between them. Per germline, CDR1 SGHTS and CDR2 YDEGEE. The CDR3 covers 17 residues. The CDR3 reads CASSATVDRKTYNEQFF. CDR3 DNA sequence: TGTGCCAGCAGCGCCACGGTTGACAGGAAAACCTACAATGAGCAGTTCTTC. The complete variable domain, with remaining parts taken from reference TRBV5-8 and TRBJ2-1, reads EAGVTQSPTHLIKTRGQQATLRCSPISGHTSVYWYQQALGLGLQFLLWYDEGEERNRGNFPPRFSGRQFPNYSSELNVNALELEDSALYLCASSATVDRKTYNEQFFGPGTRLTVL.

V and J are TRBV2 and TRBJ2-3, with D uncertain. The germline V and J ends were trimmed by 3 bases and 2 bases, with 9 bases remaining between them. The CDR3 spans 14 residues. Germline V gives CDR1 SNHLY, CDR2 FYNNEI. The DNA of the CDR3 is TGTGCCAGCAGTGAGTGGGTTAACACAGATACGCAGTATTTT. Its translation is CASSEWVNTDTQYF.

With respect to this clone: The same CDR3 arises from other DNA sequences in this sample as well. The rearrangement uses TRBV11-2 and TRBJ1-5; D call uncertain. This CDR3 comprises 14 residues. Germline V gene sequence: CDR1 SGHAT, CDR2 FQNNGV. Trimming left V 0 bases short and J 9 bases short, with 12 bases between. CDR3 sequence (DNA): TGTGCCAGCAGCTTAGACACTGACTTCAGGCCCCAGCATTTT. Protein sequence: CASSLDTDFRPQHF. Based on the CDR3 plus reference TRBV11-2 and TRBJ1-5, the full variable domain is EAGVAQSPRYKIIEKRQSVAFWCNPISGHATLYWYQQILGQGPKLLIQFQNNGVVDDSQLPKDRFSAERLKGVDSTLKIQPAKLEDSAVYLCASSLDTDFRPQHFGDGTRLSIL.

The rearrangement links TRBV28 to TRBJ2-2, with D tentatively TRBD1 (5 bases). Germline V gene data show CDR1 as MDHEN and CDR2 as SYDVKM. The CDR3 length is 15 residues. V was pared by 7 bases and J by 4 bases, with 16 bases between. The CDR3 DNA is TGTGCCAGCACCCTGTCAGGGCTGGCCACCGGGGAGCTGTTTTTT. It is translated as CASTLSGLATGELFF.

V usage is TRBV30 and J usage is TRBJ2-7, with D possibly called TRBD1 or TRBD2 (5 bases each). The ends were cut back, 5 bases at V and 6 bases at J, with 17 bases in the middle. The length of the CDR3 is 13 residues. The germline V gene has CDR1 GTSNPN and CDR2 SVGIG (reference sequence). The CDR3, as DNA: TGTGCCTGGGGACGGGGCATACTAGGCGAGCAGTACTTC. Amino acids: CAWGRGILGEQYF. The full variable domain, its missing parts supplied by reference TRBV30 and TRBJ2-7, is SQTIHQWPATLVQPVGSPLSLECTVEGTSNPNLYWYRQAAGRGLQLLFYSVGIGQISSEVPQNLSASRPQDRQFILSSKKLLLSDSGFYLCAWGRGILGEQYFGPGTRLTVT.

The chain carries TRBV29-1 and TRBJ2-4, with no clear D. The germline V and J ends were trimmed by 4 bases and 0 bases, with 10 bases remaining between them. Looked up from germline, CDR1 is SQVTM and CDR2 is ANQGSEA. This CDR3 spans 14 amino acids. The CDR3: CSVAPHIAKNIQYF. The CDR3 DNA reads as TGCAGCGTTGCCCCACACATAGCCAAAAACATTCAGTACTTC.

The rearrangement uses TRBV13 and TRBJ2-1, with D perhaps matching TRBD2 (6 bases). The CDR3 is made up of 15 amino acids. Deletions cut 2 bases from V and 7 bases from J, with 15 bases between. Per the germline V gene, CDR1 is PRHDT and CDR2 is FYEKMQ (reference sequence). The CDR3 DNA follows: TGTGCCAGCAGCTTATGGGAGGCCCTGAGGAATGAGCAGTTCTTC. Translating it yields CASSLWEALRNEQFF.

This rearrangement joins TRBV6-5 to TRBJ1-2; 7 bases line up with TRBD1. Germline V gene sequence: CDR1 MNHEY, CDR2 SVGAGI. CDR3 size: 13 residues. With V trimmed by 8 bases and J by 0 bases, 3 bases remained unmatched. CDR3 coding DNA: TGTGCCAGCGGGGGACAGACTAACTATGGCTACACCTTC. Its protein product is CASGGQTNYGYTF.